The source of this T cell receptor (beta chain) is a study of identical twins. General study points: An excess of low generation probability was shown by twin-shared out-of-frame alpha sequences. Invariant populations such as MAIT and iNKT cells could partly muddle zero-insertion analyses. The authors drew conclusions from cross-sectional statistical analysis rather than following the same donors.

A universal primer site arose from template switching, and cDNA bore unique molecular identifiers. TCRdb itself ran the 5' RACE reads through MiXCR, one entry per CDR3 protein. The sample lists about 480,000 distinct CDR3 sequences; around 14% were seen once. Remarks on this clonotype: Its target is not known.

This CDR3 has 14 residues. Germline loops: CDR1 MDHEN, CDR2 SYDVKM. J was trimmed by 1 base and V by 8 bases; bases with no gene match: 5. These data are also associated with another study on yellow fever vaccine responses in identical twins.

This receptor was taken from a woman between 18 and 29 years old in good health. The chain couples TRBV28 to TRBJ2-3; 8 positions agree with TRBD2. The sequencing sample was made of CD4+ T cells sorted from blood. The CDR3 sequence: CASREGGGTDTQYF. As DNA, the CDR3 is TGTGCCAGCCGGGAGGGGGGGGGCACAGATACGCAGTATTTT.